This T cell receptor beta chain derives from a study of identical twins. CDR3 length: 14 residues. V lost 5 bases to trimming and J lost 0 bases, with 8 bases between them. Germline lookup yields CDR1 MNHEY and CDR2 SMNVEV (reference sequence). Overall study findings and caveats: With abundant cord blood beta clonotypes, insertions were fewer; memory repertoires showed no such pattern.

A few counts support this clonotype. Its antigen is not identified. Template switching supplied a universal primer site; unique molecular identifiers were carried on the cDNA. TCRdb re-derived calls from the 5' RACE reads in MiXCR, one entry per CDR3 protein. The table lists about 730,000 distinct CDR3 sequences, roughly 20% of them singletons, with 4% to 5.5% in the top ten. These data were also filed under a second study, of T cells expressing NK-cell markers. This second report adds: With respect to HCMV, seven of the eight sequenced donors were seropositive, and one was seronegative. HCMV specificity of the expanded NKG2C+ T cell clones was not established.

This sequence joins TRBV27 and TRBJ2-1; D is unclear. This sequence originates from a young woman in good health. The sample comprised PBMCs. In nucleotides, the CDR3 is TGTGCCAGCAGTCGGGCCGACTCCTACAATGAGCAGTTCTTC. Its translation: CASSRADSYNEQFF.